What follows are 4 T cell receptor beta chains derived from one specimen sequenced in a study of human T cells and chemical hapten exposure. Extraction yielded total RNA from whole blood (unfractionated). In TCRdb, the 5' RACE reads were re-called with MiXCR into one record per CDR3 protein. The repertoire holds under 150,000 distinct CDR3 sequences, 15% to 20% seen once, with 2.8% in the top ten. These receptors were collected from a human donor in good health.

The rearrangement uses TRBV27 and TRBJ2-7; 12 nucleotides line up with TRBD2. Germline V CDR1 and CDR2: MNHEY, SMNVEV (reference sequence). Trimming at V came to 1 base and at J to 5 bases, leaving 6 bases not matched to a gene. The CDR3 sequence is 16 residues long. The CDR3 DNA reads as TGTGCCAGCAGTTTATTAAAGACTAGCGGGAGCCACGAGCAGTACTTC. Translating gives CASSLLKTSGSHEQYF.

The chain uses TRBV24-1 and TRBJ2-1, with TRBD2 matching over 14 bases. CDR3 size: 22 residues. Germline CDR1 reads KGHDR; CDR2 reads SFDVKD. V shed 4 bases, J shed 2 bases, and the junction held 18 bases outside the gene matches. The CDR3 DNA follows: TGTGCCACCAGTGAGGGGGGTGGGGCCGGGACTAGCGGGAGTAGTCCCTACAATGAGCAGTTCTTC. Residues: CATSEGGGAGTSGSSPYNEQFF.

The V gene is TRBV28, the J gene TRBJ2-5; 9 nucleotides line up with TRBD2. The CDR3 is made up of 16 amino acids. Unmatched junction bases numbered 9, after V lost 5 bases and J lost 2 bases. Looked up from germline, CDR1 is MDHEN and CDR2 is SYDVKM. In DNA form, the CDR3 reads TGTGCCAGCAGTACCCCGACTAGCGGAGTGCAAGAGACCCAGTACTTC. Amino acids: CASSTPTSGVQETQYF.

The gene calls are TRBV12-3 or TRBV12-4 and TRBJ2-1; possible D gene TRBD2, 7 bases. CDR3 length: 15 residues. The V gene lost 3 bases and the J gene lost 6 bases, with 15 bases spanning the gap. CDR3 in amino acids: CASSFGRGGFNEQFF. Written as DNA, the CDR3 is TGTGCCAGCAGTTTTGGCAGGGGAGGGTTCAATGAGCAGTTCTTC.